This T cell receptor beta chain was retrieved from a study of blood T cell repertoires in COVID-19. Clones were read by immunoSEQ multiplex PCR, and TCRdb kept only the in-frame ones, dropping some. Among tens of thousands of clones, about nine tenths were seen once, and the ten largest hold roughly a tenth. CDR1 is LGHNA, CDR2 YNFKEQ, per germline. The CDR3 runs to 17 residues. Trimming pared 0 bases from V and 3 bases from J, leaving 16 bases between. V usage is TRBV4-2 and J usage is TRBJ2-3, with a tentative D call TRBD1 (7 bases). The sample taken for sequencing was peripheral blood. The sequence was collected from a man between 65 and 85 years old with active or convalescent COVID-19. CDR3 protein: CASSQDPPTGRTDTQYF. CDR3 coding DNA: TGTGCCAGCAGCCAAGACCCTCCGACAGGGAGGACAGATACGCAGTATTTT.